This T cell receptor (beta chain) is from a study of CD8 T cells in Susac syndrome. Random hexamers primed reverse transcription of about 0.5 to 1 ug RNA. One entry per CDR3 protein results from TCRdb running MiXCR on the immunoSEQ multiplex PCR reads. Here the sample spans roughly 140,000 distinct CDR3 sequences, about 94% being singletons. The length of the CDR3 is 15 residues. Trimming took 0 bases from V and 5 from J; bases not matched to a gene: 4. Germline assignment: CDR1 SGDLS and CDR2 YYNGEE. The chain has TRBV9 and TRBJ2-4, with 8 bases that match TRBD2. The sample taken for sequencing was CD8+ T cells from PBMCs. The receptor comes from a human donor with multiple sclerosis. The CDR3 region has the DNA TGTGCCAGCAGCGTAGGGATAGCGGGGCAAAACATTCAGTACTTC. Its translation is CASSVGIAGQNIQYF.